Below are 18 T cell receptor beta chains sequenced from a single sample in a study of shared clonotypes between healthy human individuals. Data came from immunoSEQ multiplex PCR; TCRdb stores just in-frame clones and leaves some out. This table holds about 2 million clones, 90% to 95% found once. The material sequenced was naive CD4+ T cells sorted from blood. Subset of the sample: CD45RA+ positively selected. The receptor source for this set is a man between 18 and 35 years old in good health.

This chain connects TRBV28 to TRBJ1-1, with TRBD1 matching over 8 bases. The length of the CDR3 is 13 residues. The V and J ends lost 2 bases and 10 bases, in that order; junction bases with no gene match: 6. CDR1 and CDR2 (germline): MDHEN, SYDVKM. CDR3 bases: TGTGCCAGCAGTTTAAGGACAGGGTTTGGAGCTTTCTTT. Protein: CASSLRTGFGAFF.

This clone was counted a single time. This chain connects TRBV30 to TRBJ2-7; D is unresolved. The V gene's germline CDR1 is GTSNPN and CDR2 SVGIG (reference sequence). V was trimmed by 1 base and J by 2 bases, leaving 9 bases between them. The CDR3 spans 13 residues. The CDR3 DNA reads as TGTGCCTGGAGTGGGCAGGCCCCCTACGAGCAGTACTTC. Protein: CAWSGQAPYEQYF.

The chain recombines TRBV6-6 with TRBJ2-7; D not certain. The CDR3 has 14 residues. The V end was cut by 2 bases, the J end by 2 bases, with 10 bases between. The V gene's germline CDR1 is MNHNY and CDR2 SVGAGI (reference sequence). This chain's CDR3 is CASSYVRPAYEQYF. CDR3 in DNA: TGTGCCAGCAGTTACGTACGTCCTGCCTACGAGCAGTACTTC.

This chain joins TRBV7-9 and TRBJ1-2, with D tentatively TRBD1 (6 bases). V lost 1 base, J lost 2 bases, and 17 bases lay in between. In germline, CDR1 is SEHNR, CDR2 FQNEAQ (reference sequence). The CDR3 is 17 amino acids. The CDR3 loop is CASSLGGEAGTNYGYTF. The CDR3, as DNA: TGTGCCAGCAGCTTAGGTGGGGAGGCAGGGACAAACTATGGCTACACCTTC.

This clone was picked up one time. The rearrangement uses TRBV10-3 and TRBJ2-3; D remains unclear. Germline assignment: CDR1 ENHRY and CDR2 SYGVKD. V lost 7 bases and J lost 4, with 12 bases in between. The CDR3 is 13 amino acids. CDR3 nucleotide sequence: TGTGCCATCAAGGGTAGTACCCCAGATACGCAGTATTTT. Residues: CAIKGSTPDTQYF.

Details on this clone: The same CDR3 arises from other DNA sequences in this sample as well. The V and J genes are TRBV5-6 and TRBJ1-5; tentatively, D is TRBD1 (5 bases). The CDR3 totals 16 residues. Per the germline V gene, CDR1 is SGHDT and CDR2 is YYEEEE. Trimming removed 0 bases from V and 0 bases from J, with 10 bases in between. The CDR3 DNA follows: TGTGCCAGCAGCTTGGCGGGACGTTATAGCAATCAGCCCCAGCATTTT. Translation gives CASSLAGRYSNQPQHF. The full variable domain, with the rest looked up from reference TRBV5-6 and TRBJ1-5, is DAGVTQSPTHLIKTRGQQVTLRCSPKSGHDTVSWYQQALGQGPQFIFQYYEEEERQRGNFPDRFSGHQFPNYSSELNVNALLLGDSALYLCASSLAGRYSNQPQHFGDGTRLSIL.

This clone was seen once. The chain has TRBV28 and TRBJ2-6; D is perhaps TRBD2 (6 bases). The CDR3 is 15 amino acids. Per germline, CDR1 MDHEN and CDR2 SYDVKM. Deletions cut 5 bases from V and 9 bases from J, with 17 bases between. Here the CDR3 reads CASSLGGPRDNVLTF. The CDR3 nucleotides are TGTGCCAGCAGTCTCGGGGGTCCGAGGGACAACGTCCTGACTTTC. The variable domain in full, completed from reference TRBV28 and TRBJ2-6, reads DVKVTQSSRYLVKRTGEKVFLECVQDMDHENMFWYRQDPGLGLRLIYFSYDVKMKEKGDIPEGYSVSREKKERFSLILESASTNQTSMYLCASSLGGPRDNVLTFGAGSRLTVL.

The chain employs TRBV19 and TRBJ1-2; the D is unclear. Germline assignment: CDR1 LNHDA and CDR2 SQIVND (reference sequence). CDR3 size: 15 residues. V lost 4 bases and J 0 bases, leaving 12 bases between the germline ends. The CDR3, as DNA: TGTGCCAGTAGTACAGACACTACGTCTAACTATGGCTACACCTTC. As protein: CASSTDTTSNYGYTF.

Of note for this clone: The sample holds other DNA sequences that translate to the same CDR3. The chain employs TRBV6-5 and TRBJ1-1; 8 nucleotides line up with TRBD1. After removal of 5 bases from V and 4 bases from J, the junction contained 3 bases not matched to a gene. Germline V CDR1 and CDR2: MNHEY, SVGAGI. The CDR3 extends over 13 amino acids. The DNA for the CDR3 is TGTGCCAGCAGTCGAACAGGGGGCACTGAAGCTTTCTTT. Residues: CASSRTGGTEAFF.

This rearrangement joins TRBV6-6 to TRBJ1-4; no clear D gene. The V gene lost 2 bases and the J gene lost 8 bases, with 9 bases spanning the gap. The CDR3 runs 13 residues. Germline V gene lookup returns CDR1 MNHNY and CDR2 SVGAGI (reference sequence). The CDR3 DNA follows: TGTGCCAGCAGTTACACCCATTACGAAAAACTGTTTTTT. Translation: CASSYTHYEKLFF.

The chain recombines TRBV15 with TRBJ2-1; the D call may be TRBD1 or TRBD2 (5 bases each). CDR1 is LNHNV and CDR2 is YYDKDF in the germline V gene (reference sequence). CDR3 length equals 17 residues. The V end was cut by 0 bases, the J end by 5 bases, with 17 bases between. CDR3 nucleotides: TGTGCCACCAGCAGAGACTGGTGGACGGGACCCGACAATGAGCAGTTCTTC. Encoded protein: CATSRDWWTGPDNEQFF.

This chain connects TRBV5-4 to TRBJ1-2; D is unresolved. Trimming removed 1 base from V and 4 bases from J, with 14 bases in between. Per germline, CDR1 SGHNT and CDR2 YYREEE (reference sequence). This CDR3 region has 15 residues. CDR3 loop: CASSLSRQIPYGYTF. CDR3 coding DNA: TGTGCCAGCAGCTTGTCGAGGCAGATTCCCTATGGCTACACCTTC.

The chain uses TRBV9 and TRBJ2-1; possibly TRBD1 for D (5 bases). V gave up 4 bases and J gave up 0 bases, with 11 bases separating them. Germline V gene sequence: CDR1 SGDLS, CDR2 YYNGEE. The length of the CDR3 is 15 residues. The CDR3 loop reads CASSSQGSSYNEQFF. Here the CDR3 DNA reads TGTGCCAGCAGCTCTCAGGGTAGCTCCTACAATGAGCAGTTCTTC.

The CDR3 region is CASSEFPRDRIYNEQFF. CDR3 sequence (DNA): TGTGCCAGCAGTGAATTTCCCCGGGACAGAATTTACAATGAGCAGTTCTTC. This sequence joins TRBV6-1 and TRBJ2-1, with TRBD1 matching 7 bases. Germline assignment: CDR1 MNHNS and CDR2 SASEGT. V lost 2 bases to trimming and J lost 4 bases; unmatched junction nucleotides: 11. The CDR3 consists of 17 residues.

J is TRBJ1-1 and V is TRBV18; the match to TRBD1 covers 7 bases. The CDR3 covers 14 residues. Germline loops: CDR1 KGHSH, CDR2 LQKENI. V shed 7 bases and J 4 bases; nucleotides not matched to a gene: 9. The CDR3 loop reads CASLDRELSTEAFF. For the CDR3, the DNA is TGTGCCAGCTTAGACAGGGAGTTGAGCACTGAAGCTTTCTTT.

The chain combines TRBV2 with TRBJ1-6, with no clear D. This CDR3 has 18 residues. V dropped 6 bases and J dropped 4 bases, with 22 bases sitting between them. From germline, CDR1 is SNHLY and CDR2 FYNNEI. The chain's CDR3 is CASSNKGPSRRYNSPLHF. CDR3 sequence (DNA): TGTGCCAGCAGCAACAAAGGGCCCTCCCGCAGATATAATTCACCCCTCCACTTT.

Details on this clone: At the DNA level, this CDR3 is encoded by other sequences in the same sample as well. The chain couples TRBV15 to TRBJ2-2; 12 bases are a match to TRBD1. From germline, CDR1 is LNHNV and CDR2 YYDKDF (reference sequence). This CDR3 has 15 residues. The junction had 2 bases not matched to a gene; V was cut back by 5 bases and J by 4 bases. This chain's CDR3 is CATSRDRGPTGELFF. The CDR3, as DNA: TGTGCCACCAGCCGGGACAGGGGGCCCACCGGGGAGCTGTTTTTT.

The V gene is TRBV10-3, the J gene TRBJ2-5; D uncertain. Trimming removed 0 bases from V and 1 base from J, with 15 bases in between. The CDR3 has 17 residues. Germline CDR1 ENHRY, CDR2 SYGVKD. CDR3 region: CAISESTPSYTQETQYF. CDR3 DNA sequence: TGTGCCATCAGTGAGTCGACACCTTCTTACACCCAAGAGACCCAGTACTTC.